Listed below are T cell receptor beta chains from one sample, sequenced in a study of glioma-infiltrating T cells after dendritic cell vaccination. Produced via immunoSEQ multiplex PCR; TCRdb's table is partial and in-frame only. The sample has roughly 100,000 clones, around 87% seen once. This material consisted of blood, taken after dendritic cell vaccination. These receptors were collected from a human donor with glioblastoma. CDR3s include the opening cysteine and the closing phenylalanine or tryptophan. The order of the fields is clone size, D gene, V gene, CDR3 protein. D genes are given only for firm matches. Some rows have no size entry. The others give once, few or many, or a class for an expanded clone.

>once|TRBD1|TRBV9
CASSRDTNRDRPNQPQHF
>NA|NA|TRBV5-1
CASKVRSGSSYNEQFF
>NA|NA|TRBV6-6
CASSYSPGYYGYTF
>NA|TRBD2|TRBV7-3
CASSPGTSGRAGTDTQYF
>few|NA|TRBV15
CATSRGGPPSYEQYF
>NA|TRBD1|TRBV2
CASSEDRGTSYGYTF
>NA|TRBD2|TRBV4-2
CASSERGGLDTQYF
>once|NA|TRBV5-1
CASSLARENTEAFF
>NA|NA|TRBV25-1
CASATRRATEAFF
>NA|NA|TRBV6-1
CASSDFTGELFF
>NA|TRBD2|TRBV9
CASSVAAGATSGELFF
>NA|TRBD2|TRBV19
CASLSGINNEQFF
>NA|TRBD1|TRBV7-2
CASSRQGNTEAFF
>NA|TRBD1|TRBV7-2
CASSPNPSGQKNIQYF
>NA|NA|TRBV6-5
CASSVINQKETQYF
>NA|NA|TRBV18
CASSPDAGRAQPQHF
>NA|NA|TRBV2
CASSVGGSGGNTIYF
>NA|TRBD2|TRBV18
CASSAGEYNEQFF